Shown below are 17 T cell receptor beta chains from a single sample sequenced in a study of blood T cell repertoires in COVID-19. Generated by immunoSEQ multiplex PCR, the TCRdb table keeps only in-frame clones and is missing some. The top ten hold 7.3% of the sample, which has tens of thousands of clones, around 82% seen once. The specimen was peripheral blood. The receptors were sampled from a man aged 40-49 years with acute or convalescent COVID-19.

J is TRBJ2-7 and V is TRBV5-6; 7 bases map to TRBD1. The CDR3 has 17 residues. Losses at the gene ends were 4 bases for V and 5 bases for J; bases not matched to a gene: 18. CDR1 SGHDT and CDR2 YYEEEE come from the germline V gene. The CDR3 bases are TGTGCCAGCAGCCCCCTACGACAGGGCGCCCCGGCCAACGAGCAGTACTTC. Amino acid sequence: CASSPLRQGAPANEQYF.

V and J are TRBV27 and TRBJ1-2; maybe TRBD1 (6 bases). V was cut by 0 bases and J by 4 bases, with 12 bases left in between. The CDR3 loop spans 15 amino acids. CDR1 and CDR2 (germline): MNHEY, SMNVEV (reference sequence). For the CDR3, the DNA is TGTGCCAGCAGTTTATCGGGAAACAGGGTCTATGGCTACACCTTC. Amino acids: CASSLSGNRVYGYTF.

The chain couples TRBV4-3 to TRBJ1-5, with D uncertain. Trimming removed 0 bases at V and 3 bases at J, with 3 bases between. Germline values: CDR1 LGHNA, CDR2 YSLEER. The CDR3 has 13 amino acids. CDR3 sequence reads: CASSQELNQPQHF. The CDR3 DNA is TGCGCCAGCAGCCAAGAACTCAATCAGCCCCAGCATTTT.

This rearrangement joins TRBV2 to TRBJ2-2; 9 bases are shared with TRBD2. The CDR3 runs 14 residues. CDR1 and CDR2 (germline): SNHLY, FYNNEI. The junction had 6 bases not matched to a gene; V was cut back by 6 bases and J by 7 bases. The CDR3 is CASRGSGGGGELFF. CDR3 coding DNA: TGTGCCAGCAGGGGTAGCGGGGGCGGCGGGGAGCTGTTTTTT.

V gene TRBV7-9 combines with J gene TRBJ1-3; D might be TRBD1 (6 bases). Germline values: CDR1 SEHNR, CDR2 FQNEAQ (reference sequence). The CDR3 contains 15 residues. Deletions cut 1 base from V and 4 bases from J, with 11 bases between. The CDR3 DNA sequence: TGTGCCAGCAGCTTAGATGGGGGCCCCGGAAACACCATATATTTT. It encodes CASSLDGGPGNTIYF.

This chain joins TRBV2 and TRBJ1-4, with no clear D. Trimming left V 9 bases short and J 0 bases short, with 11 bases between. In germline, CDR1 is SNHLY, CDR2 FYNNEI. The CDR3 loop spans 14 amino acids. The CDR3 protein is CASSPHSTNEKLFF. The CDR3 DNA sequence: TGTGCCAGTTCCCCCCATTCAACTAATGAAAAACTGTTTTTT.

A single count supports this clone. The chain couples TRBV7-2 to TRBJ2-7; D not certain. V was trimmed by 4 bases and J by 0 bases, leaving 7 bases between them. The CDR3 runs 13 residues. Germline lookup yields CDR1 SGHTA and CDR2 FQGNSA. The CDR3 loop reads CASSSYLSYEQYF. For the CDR3, the DNA is TGTGCCAGCAGCTCCTACCTCTCCTACGAGCAGTACTTC.

The rearrangement uses TRBV5-1 and TRBJ2-5; 8 bases line up with TRBD1. The V gene's germline CDR1 is SGHRS and CDR2 YFSETQ. Trimming removed 4 bases from V and 5 bases from J; junction bases left unmatched: 7. The CDR3 sequence is 14 residues long. CDR3 in DNA: TGCGCCAGCAGCACCGGACAGGGAGGTGAGACCCAGTACTTC. This translates into CASSTGQGGETQYF.

J is TRBJ2-5 and V is TRBV5-1; TRBD1 agrees at 11 bases. CDR3 length equals 16 residues. Looked up from germline, CDR1 is SGHRS and CDR2 is YFSETQ. Unmatched junction bases numbered 6, after V lost 0 bases and J lost 5 bases. The CDR3 DNA follows: TGCGCCAGCAGCTTGGCCGGGACAGGGGGAGGGGAGACCCAGTACTTC. Its protein product is CASSLAGTGGGETQYF. The complete variable domain, with remaining parts taken from reference TRBV5-1 and TRBJ2-5, reads KAGVTQTPRYLIKTRGQQVTLSCSPISGHRSVSWYQQTPGQGLQFLFEYFSETQRNKGNFPGRFSGRQFSNSRSEMNVSTLELGDSALYLCASSLAGTGGGETQYFGPGTRLLVL.

The gene calls are TRBV6-5 and TRBJ1-2; TRBD1 aligns across 8 bases. Trimming at V came to 8 bases and at J to 2 bases, leaving 7 bases not matched to a gene. Germline V gene lookup returns CDR1 MNHEY and CDR2 SVGAGI. There are 14 residues in the CDR3. The CDR3 loop reads CASGYRGRNYGYTF. The CDR3 DNA reads TGTGCCAGCGGCTACAGGGGGAGGAACTATGGCTACACCTTC.

The rearrangement joins TRBV30 to TRBJ1-2; the D gene is possibly TRBD1 (6 bases). V was cut by 2 bases and J by 4 bases, with 11 bases left in between. The germline gives CDR1 GTSNPN, CDR2 SVGIG (reference sequence). The CDR3 runs 13 residues. The chain's CDR3 is CAWSYRVSYGYTF. The CDR3 bases are TGTGCCTGGAGTTACAGGGTCTCCTATGGCTACACCTTC.

The genes are TRBV7-2 and TRBJ1-5; D remains ambiguous. The V gene lost 1 base and the J gene lost 4 bases, with 11 bases spanning the gap. Germline V gene lookup returns CDR1 SGHTA and CDR2 FQGNSA. The CDR3 spans 15 residues. The CDR3 reads CASSLGSGDNQPQHF. In DNA form, the CDR3 reads TGTGCCAGCAGCTTAGGAAGCGGGGATAATCAGCCCCAGCATTTT.

The V and J genes are TRBV29-1 and TRBJ2-6, with a tentative D call TRBD1 (6 bases). The CDR3 spans 14 residues. V was cut by 8 bases and J by 2 bases, with 13 bases left in between. The germline V gene has CDR1 SQVTM and CDR2 ANQGSEA. CDR3 residues: CSTKTGTGANVLTF. Written as DNA, the CDR3 is TGCAGCACCAAAACAGGGACTGGGGCCAACGTCCTGACTTTC.

This rearrangement joins TRBV12-2 to TRBJ1-2; TRBD1 reflects the table's D call only, with no check against the DNA. TRBV12-2 is deemed a pseudogene. The CDR3 has 17 residues. The CDR3 DNA reads as TGTGCAAGTCGCTCCCATCGGACCAGACAGGGCCTCTATGGCTACACCTTC. It encodes CASRSHRTRQGLYGYTF.

The gene calls are TRBV28 and TRBJ2-7; 8 bases fit TRBD2. The CDR3 is made up of 15 amino acids. The trim removed 5 bases at V and 4 bases at J, leaving 10 bases unmatched. Germline V gene lookup returns CDR1 MDHEN and CDR2 SYDVKM. CDR3: CASSLPASGSYEQYF. The DNA for the CDR3 is TGTGCCAGCAGTCTACCGGCTAGCGGGTCTTACGAGCAGTACTTC. The variable domain in full, with the rest retrieved from reference TRBV28 and TRBJ2-7, is DVKVTQSSRYLVKRTGEKVFLECVQDMDHENMFWYRQDPGLGLRLIYFSYDVKMKEKGDIPEGYSVSREKKERFSLILESASTNQTSMYLCASSLPASGSYEQYFGPGTRLTVT.

J is TRBJ2-7 and V is TRBV2; a possible D gene is TRBD2 (6 bases). CDR3 size: 17 residues. CDR1 and CDR2 from the germline V gene are SNHLY and FYNNEI. Trimming took off 0 bases at V and 3 bases at J, with 18 bases between the two ends. The CDR3 loop is CASSEALGLMGGYEQYF. CDR3 bases: TGTGCCAGCAGTGAAGCCCTGGGACTTATGGGGGGCTACGAGCAGTACTTC.

This clone appeared once. V is TRBV29-1 and J is TRBJ1-2; D is undetermined. V shed 2 bases and J shed 1 base, with 5 bases lying between them. CDR3 size: 12 residues. Germline V CDR1 and CDR2: SQVTM, ANQGSEA. CDR3 nucleotide sequence: TGCAGCGTTGAACACATTAACTATGGCTACACCTTC. Protein product: CSVEHINYGYTF.